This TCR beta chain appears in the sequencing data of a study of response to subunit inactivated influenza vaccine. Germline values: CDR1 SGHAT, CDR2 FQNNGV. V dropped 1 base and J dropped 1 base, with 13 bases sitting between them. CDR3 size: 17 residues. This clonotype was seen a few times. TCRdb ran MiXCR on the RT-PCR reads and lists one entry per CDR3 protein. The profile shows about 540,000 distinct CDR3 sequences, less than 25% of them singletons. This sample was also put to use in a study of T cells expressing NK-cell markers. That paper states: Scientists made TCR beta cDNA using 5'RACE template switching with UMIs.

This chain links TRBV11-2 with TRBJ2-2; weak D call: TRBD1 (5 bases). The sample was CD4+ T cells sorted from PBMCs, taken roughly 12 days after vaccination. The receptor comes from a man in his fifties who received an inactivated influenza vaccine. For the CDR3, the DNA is TGTGCCAGCAGCTTAGTTCTTCGGCAGGGGAACACCGGGGAGCTGTTTTTT. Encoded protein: CASSLVLRQGNTGELFF.